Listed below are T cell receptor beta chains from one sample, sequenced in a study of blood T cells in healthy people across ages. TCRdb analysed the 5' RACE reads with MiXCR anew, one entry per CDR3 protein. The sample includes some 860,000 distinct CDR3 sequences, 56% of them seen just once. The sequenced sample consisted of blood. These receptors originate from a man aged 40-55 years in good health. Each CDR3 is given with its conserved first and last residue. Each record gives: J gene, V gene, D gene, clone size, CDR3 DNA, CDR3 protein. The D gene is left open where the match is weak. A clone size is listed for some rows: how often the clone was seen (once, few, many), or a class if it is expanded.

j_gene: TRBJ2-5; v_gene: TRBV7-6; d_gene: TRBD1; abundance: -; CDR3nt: TGTGCCAGCAGCAAGGGACAGCAAGAGACCCAGTACTTC; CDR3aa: CASSKGQQETQYF
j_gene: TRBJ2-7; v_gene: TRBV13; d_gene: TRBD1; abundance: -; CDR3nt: TGTGCCAGCAGCCCTCGGACAGGGACCTCCCACGAGCAGTACTTC; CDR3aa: CASSPRTGTSHEQYF
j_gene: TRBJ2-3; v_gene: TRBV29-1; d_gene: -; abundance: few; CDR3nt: TGCAGCGTTTTAACCATGGTGCCATTACCAGATACGCAGTATTTT; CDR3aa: CSVLTMVPLPDTQYF
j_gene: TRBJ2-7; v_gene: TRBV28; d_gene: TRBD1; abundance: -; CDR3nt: TGTGTCGTTACGGGACAGATACTGGGGGAGCAGTACTTC; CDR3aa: CVVTGQILGEQYF
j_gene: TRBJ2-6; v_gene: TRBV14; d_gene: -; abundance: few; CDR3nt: TGTGCCAGCAGCCAAGCTTATAGGGAACTGACTTTC; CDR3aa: CASSQAYRELTF
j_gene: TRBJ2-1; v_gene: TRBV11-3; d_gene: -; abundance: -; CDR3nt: TGTGCCAGCAGCTTAGACCCGAATGGGAGGGAGCAGTTCTTC; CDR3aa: CASSLDPNGREQFF
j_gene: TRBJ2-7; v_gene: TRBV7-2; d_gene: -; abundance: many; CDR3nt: TGTGCCAGCAGCCGCGACTCGGGGCAGTACTTC; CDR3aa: CASSRDSGQYF
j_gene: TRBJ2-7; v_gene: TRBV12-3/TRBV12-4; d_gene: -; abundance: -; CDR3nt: TGTGCCAGCAGTTTTTCCCGGGACTACGAGCAGTACTTC; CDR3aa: CASSFSRDYEQYF
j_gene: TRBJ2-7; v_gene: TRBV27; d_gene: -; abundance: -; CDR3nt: TGTGCCAGCAGCCTGGTGGCCCCCCAGGGTATAGCGGACAATGAGCAGTACTTC; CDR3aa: CASSLVAPQGIADNEQYF
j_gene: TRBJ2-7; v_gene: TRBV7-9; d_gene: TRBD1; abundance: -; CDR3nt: TGTGCCAGCAGTTTAGGACAGGGCCACGAGCAGTACTTC; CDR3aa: CASSLGQGHEQYF
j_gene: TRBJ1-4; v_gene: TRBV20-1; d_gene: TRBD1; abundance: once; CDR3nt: TGCAGTGCTCAAGACAGGGGGGGCGAAAAACTGTTTTTT; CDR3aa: CSAQDRGGEKLFF
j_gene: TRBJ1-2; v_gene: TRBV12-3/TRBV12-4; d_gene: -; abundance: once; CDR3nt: TGTGCCACCGCCGGGGGCCCTAACTATGGCTACACCTTC; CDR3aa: CATAGGPNYGYTF
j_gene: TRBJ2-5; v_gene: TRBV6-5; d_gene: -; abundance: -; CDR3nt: TGTGCCAGCAGTTACGGGGGGACGGGGGGCCGGAAAGAGACCCAGTACTTC; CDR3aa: CASSYGGTGGRKETQYF
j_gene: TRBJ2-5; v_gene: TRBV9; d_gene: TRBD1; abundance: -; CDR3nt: TGTGCCAGCAGCGGTATCACGACAGGGCAAGAGACCCAGTACTTC; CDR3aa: CASSGITTGQETQYF
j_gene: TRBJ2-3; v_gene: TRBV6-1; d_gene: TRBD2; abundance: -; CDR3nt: TGTGCCAGCAGTCGCCTAACCGGGACTAGCGGGTCAGATACGCAGTATTTT; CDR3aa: CASSRLTGTSGSDTQYF
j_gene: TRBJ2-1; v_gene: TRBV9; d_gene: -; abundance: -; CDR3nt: TGTGCCAGCAGCGTGGGGATCGATGAGCAGTTCTTC; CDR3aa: CASSVGIDEQFF
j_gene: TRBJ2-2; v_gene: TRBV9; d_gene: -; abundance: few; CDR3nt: TGTGCCAGCAGCCACATGACCGGGGAGCTGTTTTTT; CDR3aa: CASSHMTGELFF
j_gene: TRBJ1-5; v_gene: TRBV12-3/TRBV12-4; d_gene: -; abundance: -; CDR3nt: TGTGCCAGCAGTTTAGGGGGCGGATGGAGCAATCAGCCCCAGCATTTT; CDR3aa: CASSLGGGWSNQPQHF
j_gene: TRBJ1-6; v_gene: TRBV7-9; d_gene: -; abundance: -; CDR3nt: TGTGCCAGCCGAAGTGGGCAGGGAGGTGCACCCCTCCACTTT; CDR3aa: CASRSGQGGAPLHF
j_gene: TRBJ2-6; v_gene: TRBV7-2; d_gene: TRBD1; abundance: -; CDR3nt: TGTGCCAGCAGCTTAGTTCTCCGGGACAGGGTATCTGGGGCCAACGTCCTGACTTTC; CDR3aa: CASSLVLRDRVSGANVLTF
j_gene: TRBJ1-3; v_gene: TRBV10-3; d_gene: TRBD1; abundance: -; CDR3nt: TGTGCCATCATGACAGGGGTTGCTGGAAACACCATATATTTT; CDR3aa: CAIMTGVAGNTIYF
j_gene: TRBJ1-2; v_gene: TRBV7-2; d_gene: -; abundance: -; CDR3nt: TGTGCCAGCAGCTTAGCCACAGCCCTCGTTGTTGGCTACACCTTC; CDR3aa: CASSLATALVVGYTF
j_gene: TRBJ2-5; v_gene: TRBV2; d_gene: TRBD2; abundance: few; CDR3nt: TGTGCCAGCAGGAAGTTTACTAGCGGGAGTGCTTCGGGTGAGCAGTACTTC; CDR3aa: CASRKFTSGSASGEQYF
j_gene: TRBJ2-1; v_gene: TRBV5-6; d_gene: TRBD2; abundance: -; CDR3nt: TGTGCCAGCAGCTGGGGAGGGACTAGCGGGGGGCCCTCGGAGTTCTTC; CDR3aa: CASSWGGTSGGPSEFF
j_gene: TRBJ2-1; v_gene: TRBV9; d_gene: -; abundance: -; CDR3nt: TGTGCCAGCAGCGTAGCGGGGGACTACAATGAGCAGTTCTTC; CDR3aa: CASSVAGDYNEQFF
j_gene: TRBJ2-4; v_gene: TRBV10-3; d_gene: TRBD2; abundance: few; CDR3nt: TGTGCCATCAGTCCAGAGCGGGGGGTCGGAAACATTCAGTACTTC; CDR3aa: CAISPERGVGNIQYF
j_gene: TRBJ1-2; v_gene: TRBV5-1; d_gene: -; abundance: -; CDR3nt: TGCGCCAGCAGCTTGGGGGTTGGAGTCTCTTCCTATGGCTACACCTTC; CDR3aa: CASSLGVGVSSYGYTF
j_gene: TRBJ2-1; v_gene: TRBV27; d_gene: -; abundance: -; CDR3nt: TGTGCCAGCAGAACAGGGTGGTCGAGCTCCTACAATGAGCAGTTCTTC; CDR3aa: CASRTGWSSSYNEQFF
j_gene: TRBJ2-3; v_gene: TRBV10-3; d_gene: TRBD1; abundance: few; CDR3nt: TGTGCCATCAGTGAACCAGGACAGGGTAACACAGATACGCAGTATTTT; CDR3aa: CAISEPGQGNTDTQYF
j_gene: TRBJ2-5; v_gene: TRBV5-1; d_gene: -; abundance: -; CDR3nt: TGCGCCAGCAGCTTGGCGCGTGTCAGGGCTTTCGATGAGCAGTACTTC; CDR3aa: CASSLARVRAFDEQYF
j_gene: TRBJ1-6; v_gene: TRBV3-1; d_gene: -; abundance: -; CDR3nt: TGTGCCAGCACCCCAGGAGTAAGTTCACCCCTCCACTTT; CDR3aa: CASTPGVSSPLHF
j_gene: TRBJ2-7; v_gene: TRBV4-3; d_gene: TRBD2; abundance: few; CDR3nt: TGCGCCAGCAGCCAAGATCCGAGCGGGAGCTTCGGGCAGTACTTC; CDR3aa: CASSQDPSGSFGQYF
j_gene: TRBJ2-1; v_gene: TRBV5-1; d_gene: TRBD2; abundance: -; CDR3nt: TGCGCCAGCAGCACCGGGACTAGCGGGAGGGCGCCGCAGTTCTTC; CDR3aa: CASSTGTSGRAPQFF
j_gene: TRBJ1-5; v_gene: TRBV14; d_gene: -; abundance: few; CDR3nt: TGTGCCAGCAGCCGAAAGGCCGGTCAGCCCCAGCATTTT; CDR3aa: CASSRKAGQPQHF
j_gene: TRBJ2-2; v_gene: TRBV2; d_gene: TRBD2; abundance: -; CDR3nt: TGTGCCAGCAGCCCCGGGAGGACTAGCGGGAAAAACACCGGGGAGCTGTTTTTT; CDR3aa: CASSPGRTSGKNTGELFF
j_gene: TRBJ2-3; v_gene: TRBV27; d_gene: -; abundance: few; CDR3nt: TGTGCCAGCAGTTTCTCGCGGTCGAGCACAGATACGCAGTATTTT; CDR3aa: CASSFSRSSTDTQYF
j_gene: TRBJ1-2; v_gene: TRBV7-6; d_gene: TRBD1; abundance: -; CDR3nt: TGTGCCAGCAGCTTTCGACAGGGGTATGGCTACACCTTC; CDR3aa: CASSFRQGYGYTF
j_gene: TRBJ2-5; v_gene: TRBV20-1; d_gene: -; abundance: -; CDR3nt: TGCAGTGCTAGAGGGATGGGGAATGAGCAGTACTTC; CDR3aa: CSARGMGNEQYF
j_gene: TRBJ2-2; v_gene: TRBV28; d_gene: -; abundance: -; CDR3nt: TGTGCCAGCGCACTGCCCTGGCGCGGCACCGGGGAGCTGTTTTTT; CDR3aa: CASALPWRGTGELFF
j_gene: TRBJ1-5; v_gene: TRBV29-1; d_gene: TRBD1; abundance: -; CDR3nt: TGCAGCGTCGGACAGGGTGGACAGCCCCAGCATTTT; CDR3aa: CSVGQGGQPQHF
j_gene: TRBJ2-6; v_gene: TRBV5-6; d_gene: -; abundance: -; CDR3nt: TGTGTCAGCAGCTACGCAGGGACTGGGGCCAACGTCCTGACTTTC; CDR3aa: CVSSYAGTGANVLTF
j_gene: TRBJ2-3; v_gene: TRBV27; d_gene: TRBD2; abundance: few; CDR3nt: TGTGCCAGCAGTTTAGGGACTAGCGATTGGGATACGCAGTATTTT; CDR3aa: CASSLGTSDWDTQYF
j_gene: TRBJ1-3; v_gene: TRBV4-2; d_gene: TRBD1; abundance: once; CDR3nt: TGTGCCAGCAGCCAAGACCGACAGGGCTCTGGAAACACCATATATTTT; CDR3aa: CASSQDRQGSGNTIYF
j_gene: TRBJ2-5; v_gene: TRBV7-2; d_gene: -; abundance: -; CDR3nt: TGTGCCAGCAGCTCTCTTAGTCTCGGGGACGAAGAGACCCAGTACTTC; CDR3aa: CASSSLSLGDEETQYF
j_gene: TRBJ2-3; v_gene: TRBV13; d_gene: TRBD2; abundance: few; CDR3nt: TGTGCCAGCAGCCACCGGTTTGGTAGCGGGAGCCCAGATACGCAGTATTTT; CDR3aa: CASSHRFGSGSPDTQYF
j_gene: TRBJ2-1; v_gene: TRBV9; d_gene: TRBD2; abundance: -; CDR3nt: TGTGCCAGCAGCGACGGGGACTATCTTGCTGAGCAGTTCTTC; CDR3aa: CASSDGDYLAEQFF
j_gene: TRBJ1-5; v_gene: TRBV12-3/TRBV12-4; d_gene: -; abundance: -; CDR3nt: TGTGCCAGCAGGATCGATACAGGAGGACAGCCCCAGCATTTT; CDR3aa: CASRIDTGGQPQHF
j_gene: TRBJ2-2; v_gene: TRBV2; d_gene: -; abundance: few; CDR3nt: TGTGCCAGCAGTGGGGGGCGCAACACCGGGGAGCTGTTTTTT; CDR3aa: CASSGGRNTGELFF
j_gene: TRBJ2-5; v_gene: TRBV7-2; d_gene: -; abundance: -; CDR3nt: TGTGCCAGCAGCTTTGATAGCGTTGGGACCCAGTACTTC; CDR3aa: CASSFDSVGTQYF
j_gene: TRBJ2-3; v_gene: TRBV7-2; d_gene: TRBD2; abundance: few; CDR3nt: TGTGCCAGCAGCTTAGCGCCTAGCGGGTACACAGATACGCAGTATTTT; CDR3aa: CASSLAPSGYTDTQYF
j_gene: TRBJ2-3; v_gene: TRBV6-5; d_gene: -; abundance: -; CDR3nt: TGTGCCAGCAGTTACAGTGAGCCCGTCCCGGGTTTTAGCACAGATACGCAGTATTTT; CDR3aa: CASSYSEPVPGFSTDTQYF
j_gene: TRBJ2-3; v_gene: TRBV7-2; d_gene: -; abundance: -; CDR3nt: TGTGCCAGCAGCTTCGACAGCCCCACAGATACGCAGTATTTT; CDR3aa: CASSFDSPTDTQYF
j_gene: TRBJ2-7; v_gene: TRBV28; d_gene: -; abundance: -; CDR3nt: TGTGCCACCCCTCGGGCGCACGGGCAGTACTTC; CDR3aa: CATPRAHGQYF
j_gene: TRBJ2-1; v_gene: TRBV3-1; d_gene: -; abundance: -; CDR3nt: TGTGCCAGCGAGCGATACAATGAGCAGTTCTTC; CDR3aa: CASERYNEQFF
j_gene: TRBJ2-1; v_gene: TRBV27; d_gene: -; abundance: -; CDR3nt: TGTGCCAGCACCGGGGCGGGACCACACTACAATGAGCAGTTCTTC; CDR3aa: CASTGAGPHYNEQFF